The 11 T cell receptor beta chains listed next were all sequenced from one sample in a study of blood T cell repertoires in COVID-19. Sequenced by immunoSEQ multiplex PCR; TCRdb stores in-frame clones only, minus some. The sample consists of 240,000 or so clones, approximately 86% of them appearing once. The sample consisted of PBMCs or T cells enriched from blood (not recorded which). The receptors were sampled from a woman in her 40s with acute COVID-19.

The chain couples TRBV5-4 to TRBJ1-4, with D perhaps TRBD1 (5 bases). The germline V gene has CDR1 SGHNT and CDR2 YYREEE (reference sequence). The CDR3 consists of 14 residues. Trimming pared 4 bases from V and 2 bases from J, leaving 9 bases between. The chain's CDR3 is CASSGRGTNEKLFF. The CDR3 bases are TGTGCCAGCAGCGGTAGGGGCACTAATGAAAAACTGTTTTTT.

The rearrangement links TRBV19 to TRBJ2-1, with 9 bases lining up with TRBD1. The length of the CDR3 is 16 residues. The junction had 10 bases not matched to a gene; V was cut back by 4 bases and J by 6 bases. CDR1 is LNHDA and CDR2 is SQIVND in the germline V gene (reference sequence). The CDR3 sequence: CASSNGMRTGVNEQFF. For the CDR3, the DNA is TGTGCCAGTAGTAACGGCATGCGGACAGGGGTCAATGAGCAGTTCTTC.

The chain combines TRBV6-5 with TRBJ1-1; TRBD1 is a possible D gene (5 bases). The CDR3 consists of 13 residues. Trimming cost V 7 bases and J 0 bases, with 9 bases left between them. The germline V gene has CDR1 MNHEY and CDR2 SVGAGI. The CDR3 protein is CASKRGMNTEAFF. Here the CDR3 DNA reads TGTGCCAGCAAAAGGGGCATGAACACTGAAGCTTTCTTT.

The gene calls are TRBV7-9 and TRBJ2-1, with a weak D call TRBD2 (6 bases). The V end was cut by 3 bases, the J end by 3 bases, with 15 bases between. This CDR3 is 16 amino acids long. The germline V gene encodes CDR1 SEHNR and CDR2 FQNEAQ (reference sequence). The CDR3 spells CASSFTPGDLYNEQFF. The CDR3 nucleotides are TGTGCCAGCAGCTTTACTCCGGGGGACCTCTACAATGAGCAGTTCTTC. Full variable domain (outside the CDR3, taken from reference TRBV7-9 and TRBJ2-1): DTGVSQNPRHKITKRGQNVTFRCDPISEHNRLYWYRQTLGQGPEFLTYFQNEAQLEKSRLLSDRFSAERPKGSFSTLEIQRTEQGDSAMYLCASSFTPGDLYNEQFFGPGTRLTVL.

V is TRBV3-1 (or the pseudogene TRBV3-2) and J is TRBJ1-5; D is unclear. The V and J ends lost 0 bases and 4 bases respectively, with 4 bases between them. CDR1 and CDR2 (germline): LGHDT, YNNKEL (reference sequence). The CDR3 extends over 13 amino acids. The CDR3 is CASSQDRNQPQHF. The CDR3 DNA reads TGTGCCAGCAGCCAAGACAGGAATCAGCCCCAGCATTTT.

The CDR3 loop is CASSLAGTGGYEQYF. The CDR3 bases are TGTGCCAGCAGCTTAGCCGGGACAGGGGGCTACGAGCAGTACTTC. V usage is TRBV7-9 and J usage is TRBJ2-7, with TRBD1 matching 11 bases. The germline V gene has CDR1 SEHNR and CDR2 FQNEAQ (reference sequence). This CDR3 has 15 residues. V lost 0 bases, J lost 3 bases, and 1 base stayed unmatched. Full variable domain (outside the CDR3, taken from reference TRBV7-9 and TRBJ2-7): DTGVSQNPRHKITKRGQNVTFRCDPISEHNRLYWYRQTLGQGPEFLTYFQNEAQLEKSRLLSDRFSAERPKGSFSTLEIQRTEQGDSAMYLCASSLAGTGGYEQYFGPGTRLTVT.

The chain employs TRBV19 and TRBJ1-4; D uncertain. Germline CDR1 reads LNHDA; CDR2 reads SQIVND (reference sequence). Trimming took off 6 bases at V and 2 bases at J, with 16 bases between the two ends. This CDR3 is 16 amino acids long. Here the CDR3 DNA reads TGTGCCAGTAGCCCCTCGAGGAGGGTCACTAATGAAAAACTGTTTTTT. The encoded protein is CASSPSRRVTNEKLFF.

The chain is built from TRBV5-4 and TRBJ2-1, with 8 positions matching TRBD2. With V trimmed by 0 bases and J by 5 bases, 7 bases remained unmatched. The CDR3 totals 16 residues. Germline CDR1 is SGHNT and CDR2 is YYREEE (reference sequence). CDR3 coding DNA: TGTGCCAGCAGCTTGGCTCTCGCGGGAGGCAACAATGAGCAGTTCTTC. Translating it yields CASSLALAGGNNEQFF.

The chain is built from TRBV11-2 and TRBJ2-3; 11 positions match TRBD2. Germline CDR1 SGHAT, CDR2 FQNNGV. V lost 1 base and J lost 6; bases outside the gene matches: 3. The CDR3 has 15 amino acids. CDR3 region: CASSLAVAGGDTQYF. In DNA, the CDR3 is TGTGCCAGCAGCTTAGCGGTAGCGGGAGGGGATACGCAGTATTTT.

This rearrangement joins TRBV11-2 to TRBJ2-5, with 7 bases fitting TRBD1. The CDR3 is 15 amino acids. J lost 0 bases, V lost 3 bases, and 4 bases had no gene match. CDR1 and CDR2 from the germline V gene are SGHAT and FQNNGV. The CDR3 nucleotides are TGTGCCAGCAGCTTGGGGACAGCGTACCAAGAGACCCAGTACTTC. Amino acids: CASSLGTAYQETQYF. The variable domain in full, with the rest retrieved from reference TRBV11-2 and TRBJ2-5, is EAGVAQSPRYKIIEKRQSVAFWCNPISGHATLYWYQQILGQGPKLLIQFQNNGVVDDSQLPKDRFSAERLKGVDSTLKIQPAKLEDSAVYLCASSLGTAYQETQYFGPGTRLLVL.

This clone was recorded a few times. The V call is TRBV19, the J call TRBJ2-3, with a weak D call TRBD1 (6 bases). CDR1 is LNHDA, CDR2 SQIVND, per germline (reference sequence). The germline V and J ends were trimmed by 5 bases and 1 base, with 13 bases remaining between them. This CDR3 is 15 amino acids long. CDR3 in amino acids: CASSHRDTRTDTQYF. The DNA for the CDR3 is TGTGCCAGTAGTCACCGGGACACTCGCACAGATACGCAGTATTTT. Full variable domain (outside the CDR3, taken from reference TRBV19 and TRBJ2-3): DGGITQSPKYLFRKEGQNVTLSCEQNLNHDAMYWYRQDPGQGLRLIYYSQIVNDFQKGDIAEGYSVSREKKESFPLTVTSAQKNPTAFYLCASSHRDTRTDTQYFGPGTRLTVL.